In its sample, the clone carrying this T cell receptor (beta chain) was seen a few times. Time point: pretreatment peripheral blood. This entry comes from a study of PD-L1 blockade in urothelial cancer. Germline CDR1 reads SQVTM; CDR2 reads ANQGSEA. Unmatched junction bases numbered 3, after V lost 0 bases and J lost 2 bases. The CDR3 is 15 amino acids. Every PCR was spiked with synthetic TCR analog templates. Only in-frame clones appear in the TCRdb table, and some are missing; sequencing was by immunoSEQ multiplex PCR. The sample holds fewer than 60,000 clones, 84% seen once. The chain has TRBV29-1 and TRBJ2-2, with 7 bases aligning to TRBD1. The origin of this receptor is a man aged 65 to 85 with urothelial cancer. The sample here was PBMCs, taken around atezolizumab (anti-PD-L1) treatment. The CDR3 region has the DNA TGCAGCGTTGAAGATCGGACAGGTAACACCGGGGAGCTGTTTTTT. This codes for CSVEDRTGNTGELFF.